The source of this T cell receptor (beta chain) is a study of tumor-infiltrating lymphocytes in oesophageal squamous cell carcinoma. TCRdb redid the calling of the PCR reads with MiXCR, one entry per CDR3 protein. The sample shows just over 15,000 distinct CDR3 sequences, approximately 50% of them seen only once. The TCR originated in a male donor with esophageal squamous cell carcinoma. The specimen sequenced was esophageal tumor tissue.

The CDR3 loop reads CSVGNTGVNEQFF. For the CDR3, the DNA is TGCAGCGTGGGAAACACAGGGGTCAATGAGCAGTTCTTC. The chain links TRBV29-1 to TRBJ2-1; 7 nucleotides align to TRBD1. The ends lost 6 bases at V and 6 bases at J; junction bases unmatched: 8. Per germline, CDR1 SQVTM and CDR2 ANQGSEA. CDR3 length equals 13 residues.